The clone carrying this TCR beta chain turned up a few times. Its antigen is currently unknown. Gene names denote mouse genes. The missing CDR3 end, 1 residue past where the read stops, is filled in from the germline J gene. Some clones are missing from TCRdb's copy, which holds only in-frame ones; the method was immunoSEQ multiplex PCR. The data show approximately 5,000 clones, roughly half seen once. CDR3 length: 11 amino acids. Germline V gene sequence: CDR1 SNHLY, CDR2 FYNGKV (reference sequence). V was trimmed by 5 bases and J by 7 bases, leaving 9 bases between them. The data belong to a study of tissue T cells after allogeneic stem cell transplantation. Described time point: mouse harvest day 7 after allogeneic transplant. Tail vein injection delivered 10^7 T-cell-depleted bone marrow cells and 10^6 splenic CD5+ T cells. Tissues came from B6→BALB/c major-mismatch GVHD mice at day 7 or 14. Study observations and caveats: Tissue-detected TCR repertoire was only partly captured by blood and spleen T cells. This small cohort was clinically heterogeneous, and sampling depth was a limitation. TCR repertoires tracked anatomic similarity, regardless of disease or transplant status.

The sequence was collected from a female BALB/c mouse given C57BL/6 T cells with graft-versus-host disease after an allogeneic hematopoietic cell transplant. The V and J genes are TRBV3 and TRBJ2-7, with D tentatively TRBD1 (6 bases). The sample comprised gut tissue. The CDR3 reads CASSTQGEQYF. The CDR3 bases that were read are TGTGCCAGCAGCACTCAGGGGGAACAGTAC.